This TCR beta chain was sequenced during a study of blood T cells in healthy people across ages (dated by TCRdb to the mid-2010s). Notes on the research overall: In model experiments, template switching captured roughly one uniquely barcoded TCR beta cDNA molecule for every two T cells. To track age-related changes in TCR beta repertoire diversity, the study relied on deep sequencing normalized with unique cDNA molecular identifiers. Four age groups were formed from the donors: young (average approximately 15 years), middle-aged (just under 40), aged (around 62) and long-lived (about 80). Donors of different ages were randomly distributed across sequencing lanes to avoid experimental bias. Two additional independent replicas of 1 million unique cDNA reads from the same blood draw were analyzed for two donors (one aged 18 to 30 and one aged 80 or older). Study-level results and caveats: A strong correlation was found between observed TCR beta diversity and the percentage of naive T cells measured by flow cytometry. The long-lived group showed more naive CD4+ T cells, fewer expanded clones and increased TCR diversity than the aged group, suggesting age selection. Estimates of total diversity based on one million sequenced T cells were considered lower bounds and underestimates. Because the CMV infection status of the donors was unknown, age-related changes in expanded clonotypes may potentially have been confounded. Observed TCR beta diversity per million T cells fell roughly linearly with age, and a significant reduction was already apparent by age around 44. Since profiling was done on bulk unsorted PBMCs, naive and antigen-experienced compartments could not be conclusively compared.

Systemically healthy Caucasian individuals from Russia, around 38 in total and aged 6 to 90 years, were included as donors. Roughly 9.5 milliliters of peripheral blood were drawn from each donor into EDTA-treated Vacutainer tubes. Ficoll-Paque density-gradient centrifugation was used to isolate PBMCs, with at least 6.5 million obtained per sample. Total RNA, at least 6 micrograms per sample, was extracted from PBMCs with Trizol reagent. Naive CD45RAhigh/CD27high T cell percentages were measured by flow cytometry on a PBMC aliquot from every donor. Notes on this clonotype: Its antigen is still unknown. No base qualities exist here, and no much larger clone lies one base off it.

From its cysteine to its phenylalanine, the CDR3 spans 15 amino acids. Just the 45-base CDR3 DNA is kept, in frame starting at base 1. Relative to germline, V is 2 bases shorter and J is 1 base shorter, with 10 bases between their ends. CDR1 SGHVS and CDR2 FQNEAQ were looked up in the germline V gene. Receptor amplification or capture employed 5' RACE. Sequencing was carried out with an Illumina HiSeq 2500. A second 7 to 11 cycle PCR used a sample-barcoded 5' primer and a J-beta primer mix. A template-switch 5' adaptor carrying 12 random nucleotides introduced a unique molecular identifier onto each TCR beta cDNA molecule. At least 2.5 million CDR3-containing paired-end reads were obtained from each sample. All of the RNA was converted into first-strand cDNA using the Mint cDNA synthesis kit, with a TRBC-specific oligonucleotide serving as the primer. All cDNA was treated with uracil-DNA glycosylase and then went through a first 18-cycle PCR with the universal primers M1SS and BC2_uni_R. The study's own analysis went as follows. Normalization of each sample was performed by random selection of 1 million high-quality reads, each carrying a distinct molecular identifier. Reads with shared molecular identifiers were discarded instead of being binned into consensus sequences. MiTCR, set to a Q25 quality threshold and the strictest error-elimination algorithm, was used for CDR3 identification, clonotype clustering and error correction. A nonparametric unseen species model with Euler transformation was used to estimate lower-bound total TCR beta diversity. TCRdb cleaned the public reads at Q25 with fastp, built clones with MiXCR and kept in-frame beta chains. Under each unique CDR3 protein, matching rows form one entry showing the most common genes and DNA. TCRdb's processing, not the authors' own work, is the source of the V and J calls. This sample gives around 1,100,000 distinct CDR3 sequences in total; around two fifths of them show up just once. In total, the top ten clones hold under 15% of the sample.

The V gene is TRBV7-8 and the J gene is TRBJ2-3, with the D gene call left open. The sequence was obtained from a man between 18 and 29 years old in good health. Sequencing was carried out using blood. The encoded CDR3 is CASSLSPGRTDTQYF. The sequenced DNA is TGTGCCAGCAGCTTATCCCCAGGCCGCACAGATACGCAGTATTTT.